A selection of T cell receptor beta chains follows, all from one sample in a study of blood T cell repertoires in COVID-19. Profiled with immunoSEQ multiplex PCR; TCRdb holds only in-frame clones, not every one. The sample contains 150,000 to 200,000 clones, 80% of which appear only once. The sample consisted of peripheral blood. The receptors were sampled from a man aged 65 to 79 with active or convalescent COVID-19. CDR3s include the opening cysteine and the closing phenylalanine or tryptophan. D genes are given only for firm matches. Some rows have no size entry. The others give once, few or many, or a class for an expanded clone.

v_call	d_call	j_call	clone_size	cdr3_aa	cdr3_nt
TRBV19	TRBD2	TRBJ2-3	-	CATSSGDSTDTQYF	TGTGCCACCTCTAGCGGGGATAGCACAGATACGCAGTATTTT
TRBV30	-	TRBJ1-5	-	CAWSVPGVANQPQHF	TGTGCCTGGAGTGTACCAGGGGTCGCCAATCAGCCCCAGCATTTT
TRBV5-1	-	TRBJ1-6	-	CASSLSRGGSYNSPLHF	TGCGCCAGCAGCTTGTCAAGGGGTGGCTCCTATAATTCACCCCTCCACTTT
TRBV6-2/TRBV6-3	-	TRBJ1-5	few	CASSYSGGNQPQHF	TGTGCCAGCAGTTACTCAGGGGGAAATCAGCCCCAGCATTTT
TRBV19	TRBD1	TRBJ1-4	few	CASSLRQGAVNEKLFF	TGTGCCAGTAGCCTTCGACAGGGGGCGGTAAATGAAAAACTGTTTTTT
TRBV6-2/TRBV6-3	-	TRBJ1-1	-	CASSPERDTEAFF	TGTGCCAGCAGCCCAGAACGGGACACTGAAGCTTTCTTT
TRBV4-1	TRBD1	TRBJ1-5	-	CASSLTGMNQPQHF	TGCGCCAGCAGCCTGACAGGGATGAATCAGCCCCAGCATTTT
TRBV30	-	TRBJ2-6	-	CAWSPNYGPDRLSGANVLTF	TGTGCCTGGAGCCCTAACTATGGCCCAGACAGACTCTCTGGGGCCAACGTCCTGACTTTC
TRBV27	TRBD1	TRBJ1-4	-	CASSSRGLWEKLFF	TGTGCCAGCAGCTCCAGGGGGCTCTGGGAAAAACTGTTTTTT
TRBV20-1	-	TRBJ1-1	-	CSATGNTEAFF	TGCAGTGCTACGGGTAACACTGAAGCTTTCTTT
TRBV6-6	-	TRBJ1-2	-	CASSYPGTVGGYTF	TGTGCCAGCAGTTACCCCGGGACTGTGGGCGGCTACACCTTC
TRBV10-1	-	TRBJ1-2	-	CASSEYRAGGYTF	TGCGCCAGCAGTGAATACAGGGCGGGTGGCTACACCTTC
TRBV20-1	-	TRBJ1-1	few	CSASFLGASSEAFF	TGCAGTGCTAGTTTCCTGGGGGCATCTTCTGAAGCTTTCTTT
TRBV5-1	-	TRBJ2-1	-	CASSLEDNPYNEQFF	TGCGCCAGCAGCTTGGAGGACAACCCCTACAATGAGCAGTTCTTC
TRBV6-5	TRBD1	TRBJ1-2	-	CASTPDRVNYGYTF	TGTGCCAGCACCCCAGACAGGGTAAACTATGGCTACACCTTC